Listed here are 10 T cell receptor beta chains from one sample, sequenced in a study of CD8+ T cells in alopecia areata. Markers including CD4, CD8alpha, NKG2D and NKG2ACE guided sorting of pooled cutaneous lymph node cells. Reverse transcribed after extraction, RNA yielded cDNA as the sequencing template. Only in-frame clones appear in the TCRdb table, and some are missing; sequencing was by immunoSEQ multiplex PCR. The sample lists approximately 280,000 clones, none appearing once, the ten largest making up 1.2%. The sample comprised CD4+ T cells sorted from a lymph node. The source of these receptors is a C3H/HeJ mouse with alopecia areata. This strain has MHC haplotype H2-k.

Comments on this clone: The listed genes are named as in mouse. Coverage ceases 4 residues before the CDR3 finishes, and the germline J gene fills in the end. The chain employs TRBV31 and TRBJ1-1; TRBD1 might be the D (5 bases). CDR1 GKSSPN and CDR2 SITVG come from the germline V gene. The CDR3 runs to 14 residues. V was cut by 2 bases and J by 1 base, with 11 bases left in between. CDR3 DNA, as far as it was read: TGTGCCTGGAGTTCAGGGAGGGGAAACACA. It encodes CAWSSGRGNT. The full CDR3 is CAWSSGRGNTEVFF. The full variable domain, with the rest looked up from reference TRBV31 and TRBJ1-1, is AQTIHQWPVAEIKAVGSPLSLGCTIKGKSSPNLYWYWQATGGTLQQLFYSITVGQVESVVQLNLSASRPKDDQFILSTEKLLLSHSGFYLCAWSSGRGNTEVFFGKGTRLTVV.

On this clone: Mouse germline and gene names are used. Coverage ceases 4 residues before the CDR3 finishes, and the germline J gene fills in the end. The same CDR3 also results from other DNA sequences found in this sample. The chain uses TRBV19 and TRBJ2-7, with D unclear. Per the germline V gene, CDR1 is FNHDT and CDR2 is SITEND (reference sequence). The CDR3 is 12 residues long. CDR3 region: CASSIRRYEQYF. Partial CDR3 DNA: TGTGCCAGCAGTATCCGCAGATAT.

Note on this clone: The listed genes are named as in mouse. The CDR3 is cut off 4 residues early in the read; its end comes from the germline J gene. The chain combines TRBV13-3 with TRBJ2-3, with TRBD1 identical over 9 bases. Germline CDR1 NNHDY, CDR2 SYVADS. The CDR3 totals 16 residues. V trimming: 5 bases; J trimming: 0 bases; junction bases outside the gene matches: 7. The covered CDR3 bases are TGTGCCAGCAGCGTCGGGACAGGGTCTAGTGCAGAA. This sequence encodes CASSVGTGSSAE. From start to end, the CDR3 is CASSVGTGSSAETLYF.

The sample holds a few counts of this clone. The genes are named according to mouse. The read terminates 4 residues ahead of where the CDR3 ends, so the germline J gene completes it. The chain combines TRBV31 with TRBJ2-7, with 9 bases identical to TRBD2. The CDR3 spans 16 residues. The germline V gene encodes CDR1 GKSSPN and CDR2 SITVG. The J segment lost 0 bases and the V segment lost 1 base, leaving 7 bases of the junction unmatched. The part of the CDR3 DNA that was read is TGTGCCTGGAGTCCGAGACTGGGGGTGAGCTCCTAT. This encodes CAWSPRLGVSSY. The whole CDR3 sequence reads CAWSPRLGVSSYEQYF.

This clone was observed a handful of times. Gene names and germline match the mouse. The read stops 4 residues short of the end of the CDR3; the missing end is completed from the germline J gene. The chain uses TRBV13-1 and TRBJ2-7, with TRBD1 matching over 10 bases. The CDR3 length is 14 residues. Germline V CDR1 and CDR2: NSHNY, SYGAGN. The CDR3 is CASSDGQGEYEQYF. CDR3 bases read: TGTGCCAGCAGTGACGGACAGGGGGAATAT.

A few counts support this clone. The gene names given are mouse names. The sequenced fragment ends 3 residues before the CDR3 boundary, so the rest is inferred from the germline J gene. The rearrangement links TRBV3 to TRBJ1-6; no definite D call. TRBJ1-6 is annotated as an ORF whose role is uncertain. V gave up 2 bases and J gave up 0 bases, with 8 bases separating them. The germline V gene encodes CDR1 SNHLY and CDR2 FYNGKV (reference sequence). This CDR3 is built from 16 residues. The CDR3 sequence is CASSLQINSYNSPLYF. The CDR3 bases that were read are TGTGCCAGCAGCTTACAAATTAATTCCTATAATTCGCCC.

This clone was seen repeatedly, ten times or more. Genes and germline are mouse. Coverage ceases 4 residues before the CDR3 finishes, and the germline J gene fills in the end. J is TRBJ2-5 and V is TRBV14, with a weak D call TRBD1 (5 bases). The CDR3 runs to 15 residues. CDR1 SGHDT and CDR2 FRDEAV come from the germline V gene. The germline V and J ends were trimmed by 1 base and 2 bases, with 11 bases remaining between them. CDR3 bases read: TGTGCCAGCAGTTTCCCCCCGACAGTCCAAGAC. Translation: CASSFPPTVQD. The CDR3, in full, reads CASSFPPTVQDTQYF.

The sample holds many counts of this clone. The gene names here belong to mouse. The CDR3 is cut off 4 residues early in the read; its end comes from the germline J gene. Other DNA sequences in this specimen translate into the identical CDR3. The V call is TRBV1, the J call TRBJ2-2, with 7 nucleotides matching TRBD1. The trim removed 0 bases at V and 0 bases at J, leaving 4 bases unmatched. The germline CDR1 and CDR2 sequences are NSQYPW and LRSPGD (reference sequence). This CDR3 comprises 17 residues. The CDR3 loop reads CTCSADPGTANTGQLYF. The CDR3 bases that were read are TGCACCTGCAGTGCAGATCCCGGGACAGCAAACACCGGG.

This clone appeared a few times. Gene names refer to mouse genes. Other nucleotide sequences in the sample specify the same CDR3. The sequenced CDR3 bases are TGTGCCAGCAGTATCTACAATGCAAACACA. It translates to CASSIYNANT. The whole CDR3 sequence reads CASSIYNANTEVFF. The chain recombines TRBV19 with TRBJ1-1, with D hard to call. The missing CDR3 end, 4 residues past where the read stops, is filled in from the germline J gene. The germline V gene encodes CDR1 FNHDT and CDR2 SITEND (reference sequence). This CDR3 region has 14 residues. The V end was cut by 2 bases, the J end by 0 bases, with 8 bases between. The variable domain in full, with the rest retrieved from reference TRBV19 and TRBJ1-1, is GGIITQTPKFLIGQEGQKLTLKCQQNFNHDTMYWYRQDSGKGLRLIYYSITENDLQKGDLSEGYDASREKKSSFSLTVTSAQKNEMAVFLCASSIYNANTEVFFGKGTRLTVV.

There are a few counts of this clone. Genes and germline come from the mouse. The read halts 4 residues ahead of the CDR3 end, with the missing end drawn from the germline J gene. The chain combines TRBV5 with TRBJ1-1, with 7 bases fitting TRBD1. The CDR3 sequence is 13 residues long. Per the germline V gene, CDR1 is LGHNA and CDR2 is YNLKQL (reference sequence). Partial CDR3 DNA: TGTGCCAGCAGCCCCGACAGGGTGTCA. Translated: CASSPDRVS. The full CDR3 sequence reads CASSPDRVSEVFF.